Below are 27 T cell receptor beta chains sequenced from a single sample in a study of CD8 T cells in Susac syndrome. RNA was extracted with the RNeasy kit, and a quantity of roughly 0.5 to 1 ug was reverse transcribed using random hexamers. One entry per CDR3 protein results from TCRdb running MiXCR on the immunoSEQ multiplex PCR reads. Of about 81,000 distinct CDR3 sequences detected, approximately 93% appear once; the ten largest clones hold approximately 1%. Sequenced sample: CD8+ T cells from PBMCs. These receptors all come from a human donor with Susac syndrome.

This chain uses TRBV5-4 with TRBJ2-4; TRBD1 is a possible D gene (6 bases). V was shortened by 2 bases and J by 5 bases, with 8 bases between the two germline ends. The CDR3 covers 13 residues. The germline CDR1 and CDR2 sequences are SGHNT and YYREEE (reference sequence). DNA of the CDR3: TGTGCCAGCAGCTTTAGGACAGAAAACATTCAGTACTTC. Protein: CASSFRTENIQYF.

The chain has TRBV29-1 and TRBJ1-2; weak D call: TRBD1 (6 bases). In germline, CDR1 is SQVTM, CDR2 ANQGSEA. CDR3 size: 13 residues. Trimming shortened V by 3 bases and J by 3 bases, and 11 bases separated the two germline ends. Here the CDR3 DNA reads TGCAGCGTTGACGCGGGGGCAGACTATGGCTACACCTTC. Encoded protein: CSVDAGADYGYTF.

The gene calls are TRBV28 and TRBJ2-5; no clear D. The CDR3 covers 14 residues. Trimming pared 4 bases from V and 3 bases from J, leaving 12 bases between. Germline V gives CDR1 MDHEN, CDR2 SYDVKM. Here the CDR3 DNA reads TGTGCCAGCAGTTCGGCCATAGGAGAAGAGACCCAGTACTTC. It translates to CASSSAIGEETQYF. Looking up the rest from reference TRBV28 and TRBJ2-5 gives the full variable domain: DVKVTQSSRYLVKRTGEKVFLECVQDMDHENMFWYRQDPGLGLRLIYFSYDVKMKEKGDIPEGYSVSREKKERFSLILESASTNQTSMYLCASSSAIGEETQYFGPGTRLLVL.

The chain links TRBV2 to TRBJ1-1; 9 nucleotides line up with TRBD1. V shed 0 bases, J shed 0 bases, and the junction held 2 bases outside the gene matches. Germline CDR1 and CDR2: SNHLY and FYNNEI. The CDR3 sequence is 16 residues long. The CDR3 sequence is CASSEAGTGMNTEAFF. The DNA for the CDR3 is TGTGCCAGCAGTGAAGCCGGGACAGGGATGAACACTGAAGCTTTCTTT.

A single count supports this clonotype. V is TRBV27 and J is TRBJ2-7, with 10 bases fitting TRBD1. The CDR3 covers 15 residues. CDR1 is MNHEY and CDR2 is SMNVEV in the germline V gene (reference sequence). V shed 4 bases, J shed 1 base, and the junction held 4 bases outside the gene matches. The CDR3 sequence is CASSWGGQGSYEQYF. CDR3 in DNA: TGTGCCAGCAGTTGGGGGGGACAGGGGTCCTACGAGCAGTACTTC.

This chain joins TRBV24-1 and TRBJ1-2; TRBD1 aligns across 12 bases. There are 16 residues in the CDR3. V was pared by 3 bases and J by 1 base, with 2 bases of the junction left unmatched. CDR1 is KGHDR, CDR2 SFDVKD, per germline. In DNA form, the CDR3 reads TGTGCCACCAGTGATGGGACAGGGGGCCTTAACTATGGCTACACCTTC. It encodes CATSDGTGGLNYGYTF.

The chain uses TRBV16 and TRBJ1-1, with 9 positions matching TRBD1. With V trimmed by 6 bases and J by 3 bases, 2 bases remained unmatched. Germline CDR1 reads KGHSY; CDR2 reads FQNENV. The CDR3 runs 13 residues. CDR3 DNA sequence: TGTGCCAGCAGACGGACAGGGGACACTGAAGCTTTCTTT. Translating gives CASRRTGDTEAFF.

This chain uses TRBV15 with TRBJ2-2; no firm D call. Germline assignment: CDR1 LNHNV and CDR2 YYDKDF (reference sequence). The V end lost 1 base, the J end lost 7 bases, and 13 bases lay between the germline ends. The CDR3 runs to 15 residues. CDR3 in DNA: TGTGCCACCAGCAGAGCTGGGTTAGGATTCGGGGAGCTGTTTTTT. Protein product: CATSRAGLGFGELFF.

The V and J genes are TRBV13 and TRBJ2-5; the D gene is possibly TRBD1 (6 bases). The CDR3 is 14 amino acids. Trimming removed 5 bases at V and 5 bases at J, with 15 bases between. CDR1 is PRHDT and CDR2 is FYEKMQ in the germline V gene (reference sequence). The CDR3 DNA sequence: TGTGCCAGCAGCCCAGTAACAGGGTGGGAGACCCAGTACTTC. Its protein product is CASSPVTGWETQYF.

The chain employs TRBV4-1 and TRBJ2-7; D could derive from TRBD1 or TRBD2 (5 bases each). Germline lookup yields CDR1 MGHRA and CDR2 YSYEKL. Trimming took 3 bases from V and 1 from J, leaving 13 bases between them. This CDR3 comprises 15 residues. As DNA, the CDR3 is TGCGCCAGCAGCCAGTACTCGGGACGGTCCTACGAGCAGTACTTC. The encoded protein is CASSQYSGRSYEQYF.

This clonotype was observed a few times. The chain couples TRBV6-2 or TRBV6-3 to TRBJ2-1, with D uncertain. The CDR3 sequence is 11 residues long. Trimming cost V 7 bases and J 4 bases, with 5 bases left between them. CDR1 is MNHEY, CDR2 SVGEGT, per germline. The CDR3 reads CASNGYNEQFF. The CDR3 DNA reads TGTGCCAGCAACGGTTACAATGAGCAGTTCTTC.

The V call is TRBV27, the J call TRBJ2-7, with D tentatively TRBD1 (6 bases). V was clipped by 6 bases and J by 0 bases, with 12 bases between them. CDR3 length: 14 residues. Germline CDR1 is MNHEY and CDR2 is SMNVEV (reference sequence). CDR3 sequence (DNA): TGTGCCAGCAGGATACAGGGTGGCTCCTACGAGCAGTACTTC. This gives the protein CASRIQGGSYEQYF.

The chain uses TRBV20-1 and TRBJ1-6; TRBD1 agrees at 10 bases. V shed 5 bases, J shed 9 bases, and the junction held 7 bases outside the gene matches. The CDR3 is made up of 14 amino acids. Per germline, CDR1 DFQATT and CDR2 SNEGSKA (reference sequence). CDR3 DNA: TGCAGTGCTCTTCCGGGACAGGGGATTTCACCCCTCCACTTT. Amino acid sequence: CSALPGQGISPLHF.

The chain employs TRBV5-1 and TRBJ2-3; tentatively, D is TRBD2 (5 bases). Trimming removed 4 bases from V and 0 bases from J, with 12 bases in between. The CDR3 length is 15 residues. Germline V lookup: CDR1 SGHRS, CDR2 YFSETQ. CDR3 amino acids: CASSLGLPSTDTQYF. The CDR3 region has the DNA TGCGCCAGCAGCCTAGGACTTCCTAGCACAGATACGCAGTATTTT.

This chain uses TRBV27 with TRBJ2-7; TRBD2 aligns across 8 bases. V dropped 2 bases and J dropped 3; count of bases not matched to a gene: 3. Looked up from germline, CDR1 is MNHEY and CDR2 is SMNVEV (reference sequence). The CDR3 spans 14 residues. CDR3 sequence reads: CASSLAGGNYEQYF. The CDR3 region has the DNA TGTGCCAGCAGTTTAGCGGGGGGTAACTACGAGCAGTACTTC.

The V gene is TRBV6-6, the J gene TRBJ1-4; 11 bases line up with TRBD1. Trimming removed 5 bases from V and 10 bases from J; junction bases left unmatched: 12. The CDR3 totals 16 residues. Looked up from germline, CDR1 is MNHNY and CDR2 is SVGAGI (reference sequence). In DNA form, the CDR3 reads TGTGCCAGCAGTCCACGGGTGTGGGGACAGGGGGTAAAACTGTTTTTT. Its translation: CASSPRVWGQGVKLFF.

The J gene is TRBJ1-2, the V gene TRBV5-6; D perhaps matches TRBD1 (6 bases). The V and J ends lost 4 bases and 13 bases respectively, with 14 bases between them. Looked up from germline, CDR1 is SGHDT and CDR2 is YYEEEE. The CDR3 spans 11 residues. Written as DNA, the CDR3 is TGTGCCAGCAGCGGGGGCGAACCCTCCACCTTC. Translation: CASSGGEPSTF.

The J gene is TRBJ1-2, the V gene TRBV12-3 or TRBV12-4, with TRBD1 identical over 9 bases. The CDR3 has 19 residues. V gave up 3 bases and J gave up 10 bases; unmatched junction bases: 24. CDR3 residues: CASSFRDRDRESSTDSYTF. The CDR3 region has the DNA TGTGCCAGCAGTTTTCGGGACCGGGACAGGGAATCAAGTACGGATTCCTACACCTTC.

This rearrangement joins TRBV29-1 to TRBJ1-1; 9 nucleotides match TRBD1. This CDR3 has 14 amino acids. The germline V gene has CDR1 SQVTM and CDR2 ANQGSEA. With 0 bases clipped from V and 5 bases from J, the junction kept 4 bases outside the gene matches. The CDR3 here is CSVEDGQGLTEAFF. The CDR3 DNA reads TGCAGCGTTGAAGACGGACAGGGGTTAACTGAAGCTTTCTTT.

This clonotype was seen only a few times. The chain recombines TRBV7-9 with TRBJ2-1; no firm D call. The CDR3 loop spans 13 amino acids. CDR1 and CDR2 (germline): SEHNR, FQNEAQ (reference sequence). Trimming removed 4 bases at V and 10 bases at J, with 14 bases between. The CDR3 sequence: CASSSVGLLEQFF. The CDR3 DNA follows: TGTGCCAGCAGCTCGGTCGGGCTATTAGAGCAGTTCTTC.

This chain joins TRBV6-1 and TRBJ2-6; D unresolved. V gave up 2 bases and J gave up 1 base, with 6 bases separating them. Germline CDR1 reads MNHNS; CDR2 reads SASEGT. The CDR3 is 15 residues long. The CDR3 bases are TGTGCCAGCAGTGAAAAAGGGTCTGGGGCCAACGTCCTGACTTTC. Encoded protein: CASSEKGSGANVLTF.

The chain combines TRBV7-9 with TRBJ2-1, with 12 bases that match TRBD2. The CDR3 is made up of 16 amino acids. Germline V gene sequence: CDR1 SEHNR, CDR2 FQNEAQ (reference sequence). Germline trimming cut 1 base from V and 8 bases from J; bases unmatched to any gene: 6. CDR3 sequence reads: CASSLGASSGRDEQFF. CDR3 in DNA: TGTGCCAGCAGCTTAGGCGCGTCTAGCGGGAGGGATGAGCAGTTCTTC.

V gene TRBV9 combines with J gene TRBJ2-3; D possibly corresponds to TRBD1 (5 bases). The CDR3 has 15 amino acids. The V gene lost 2 bases and the J gene lost 2 bases, with 12 bases spanning the gap. The germline gives CDR1 SGDLS, CDR2 YYNGEE. The CDR3 DNA reads as TGTGCCAGCAGCGTGGGGCTTCCGAACACAGATACGCAGTATTTT. It encodes CASSVGLPNTDTQYF.

The chain combines TRBV29-1 with TRBJ2-5; D may be TRBD1 (6 bases). Germline V gives CDR1 SQVTM, CDR2 ANQGSEA. CDR3 length: 15 residues. Deletions cut 6 bases from V and 2 bases from J, with 19 bases between. In DNA form, the CDR3 reads TGCAGCGTAGGTGGGGGCGACGGTAGGCAAGAGACCCAGTACTTC. The encoded protein is CSVGGGDGRQETQYF.

The chain employs TRBV27 and TRBJ2-7; D perhaps matches TRBD1 (6 bases). Germline CDR1 MNHEY, CDR2 SMNVEV (reference sequence). Between the trimmed V and J ends, which lost 5 bases and 1 base, there was a span of 18 bases. CDR3 length: 16 amino acids. For the CDR3, the DNA is TGTGCCAGCAGTCTCACAGGGCGGCCTGATTCCTACGAGCAGTACTTC. Translating it yields CASSLTGRPDSYEQYF.

The chain couples TRBV5-6 to TRBJ1-2; the D is unclear. CDR3 length: 13 amino acids. The V gene lost 4 bases and the J gene lost 11 bases, with 18 bases spanning the gap. CDR1 and CDR2 from the germline V gene are SGHDT and YYEEEE. The CDR3 region has the DNA TGTGCCAGCAGCACAGACTATCCGGTGGGATACACCTTC. It translates to CASSTDYPVGYTF.

The rearrangement links TRBV7-9 to TRBJ2-7; unclear D gene. The CDR3 loop spans 13 amino acids. Trimming took off 1 base at V and 3 bases at J, with 7 bases between the two ends. Per germline, CDR1 SEHNR and CDR2 FQNEAQ (reference sequence). The CDR3, as DNA: TGTGCCAGCAGCTTAGGGATAGTCTACGAGCAGTACTTC. It yields the protein CASSLGIVYEQYF. Based on the CDR3 plus reference TRBV7-9 and TRBJ2-7, the full variable domain is DTGVSQNPRHKITKRGQNVTFRCDPISEHNRLYWYRQTLGQGPEFLTYFQNEAQLEKSRLLSDRFSAERPKGSFSTLEIQRTEQGDSAMYLCASSLGIVYEQYFGPGTRLTVT.